This TCR beta chain was found in a study of shared clonotypes between healthy human individuals (TCRdb year 2020). Context from the whole study: Two women and three men aged 18 to 49 years were included in the cohort. For each donor, three plates each were used for CD4 naive and CD4 memory, two plates were used for CD8 naive, and one plate was used for CD8 memory. To estimate repertoire size and how much clonotype sharing occurs between individuals, the study deeply sequenced the blood TCR repertoires of several healthy adults. Libraries were prepared and TCR repertoires were sequenced by different laboratories using diverse techniques, in order to increase sequencing depth and limit assay-specific biases. Per donor, leukapheresis produced somewhere between about 0.85 and 9.5 billion PBMCs. Study-level results and caveats: Sampling was limited to blood, and TCR repertoires in tissue likely differ from TCR repertoires in blood. Rarefaction of sorted-subset datasets indicated incomplete sequencing despite the large sequencing depth. The genetic and exposure-history diversity represented was limited by the small number of donors. Compared with non-shared clonotypes, the clonotypes found in all four sorted-subset donors had higher generation probabilities. Based on pairwise subsampling, the degree of clonotype sharing among donors was expected to be affected by sequencing depth. Sharing across a few donors was observed for roughly 5% of naive CD4, over 3% of naive CD8, about 2.3% of memory CD4, and about 0.38% of memory CD8 clonotypes. Naive subsets generally had larger estimated clonotype richness than memory subsets.

Donors were healthy HIV-negative adults with no recently reported acute infections or vaccinations. Every donor was a Caucasian adult living in Nashville, Tennessee, USA. CD4+ T cells were enriched by magnetic negative selection; naive cells were then positively selected on CD45RA, and the negative fraction formed the memory subset. Blood was collected by leukapheresis, and PBMCs were isolated by Ficoll-Histopaque density gradient centrifugation and then cryopreserved in liquid nitrogen vapor phase. Purity and quantity of every magnetically sorted T cell population were checked by analytical flow cytometry. Genomic DNA was isolated from every sorted fraction and measured by UV absorbance on a Nanodrop 2000c. From its cysteine to its phenylalanine, the CDR3 spans 14 amino acids. Just CDR3 DNA is preserved here, 42 bases in frame from base 1. CDR1 and CDR2 are read off the germline V gene as SQVTM and ANQGSEA. V is trimmed back by 0 bases and J by 5 bases, and the junction contains 6 bases that no gene match accounts for.

With respect to this clone: Its antigen specificity is not known. It has no much larger one-base neighbor in the sample; base qualities were not kept.

Using the deep immunoSEQ assay, multiplex PCR amplified TCR CDR3 regions from genomic DNA. Genomic DNA extracted from each cell subset was distributed evenly over all wells of several immunoSEQ 96-well plates, and each plate served as one replicate. For sorted subsets, 200 ng of genomic DNA, equivalent to 25,000 to 35,000 T cell genomes, went into each replicate PCR. Purified libraries were quantified with a Qubit 3.0 fluorometer, sized on a Bioanalyzer 2100, and re-quantified with the KAPA Library Quantification kit. Every immunoSEQ 96-well plate was sequenced on a separate single-read 150-cycle Illumina NextSeq 550 flow cell. The paper's data handling went like this. Because the immunoSEQ output held only junctional sequences and lacked quality scores, the filtering could not match the filtering applied to full-length reads. To assign V/J genes and CDR3, sequences were annotated using PyIR, a Python wrapper for IgBLAST v1.9, with IMGT germline references. Reads with weak V/J assignments (E-value above 1e-6), missing CDR3, stop codons, out-of-frame junctions, or ambiguous translated residues were removed. V3J clonotypes were defined as sequences sharing an identical inferred V gene, J gene, and CDR3 amino acid sequence. Percentage overlap between repertoires was calculated by dividing the number of shared unique clonotypes by the size of the smaller repertoire. Richness of each repertoire was evaluated using RTK rarefaction, the Chao1 estimator, and Recon v2.1 estimates of unobserved clonotypes. Generation probabilities were computed with OLGA for all TCRbeta clonotypes obtained by the gDNA method from several donors. TCRdb limited this immuneACCESS table to in-frame rearrangements with V and J called. A share of clones is missing; checked studies link under half to unresolved V genes, and the rest is unexplained. Clone size and the V and J calls come from that table; the DNA yielded D and trimming. In all, the sample holds about 1.1 million clones, and about 72% of those were seen once. Jointly, the top ten make up roughly 0.83% of the sample.

The sequence derives from a man aged 18 to 30 in good health. Some clones in this sample may be carry-over from other donors' samples. Recombination linked TRBV29-1 to TRBJ2-7; TRBD1 agrees with 8 junctional bases. The sample comprised memory CD4+ T cells from PBMCs. The cell subset or site label on this specimen signifies: CD45RA-negative fraction. CDR3 region: CSVEDPGGDDEQYF. The base sequence is TGCAGCGTTGAAGATCCAGGGGGCGATGACGAGCAGTACTTC.